One sample yielded the 11 T cell receptor beta chains listed below, sequenced in a study of T-cell reconstitution after alpha-beta-depleted transplantation in children. Using unique molecular identifiers, the investigators prepared the TCRbeta library. One entry per CDR3 protein results from TCRdb running MiXCR on the PCR reads. The data hold around 15,000 distinct CDR3 sequences, with about 8% observed a single time. The source material was PBMCs, mostly from graft donor cells, sampled 60 days after TCRalphabeta/CD19-depleted stem cell transplant. These receptors were taken from a boy less than two years old who had a stem cell transplant for Wiskott-Aldrich syndrome, so the T cells may come from the graft donor.

By share, this clonotype ranks as medium-sized. The chain links TRBV3-1 to TRBJ1-1, with 8 bases lining up with TRBD1. This CDR3 contains 15 residues. J gave up 5 bases and V 1 base, and 6 bases lay outside the gene matches. The germline CDR1 and CDR2 sequences are LGHDT and YNNKEL (reference sequence). This CDR3 is CASSQGSRGQTEAFF. CDR3 coding DNA: TGTGCCAGCAGCCAAGGAAGCAGGGGGCAGACTGAAGCTTTCTTT.

This clonotype has a count of ten or more. V gene TRBV3-1 combines with J gene TRBJ1-2, with D possibly being TRBD1 (5 bases). V lost 0 bases to trimming and J lost 6 bases, with 17 bases between them. CDR3 size: 16 residues. CDR1 and CDR2 (germline): LGHDT, YNNKEL (reference sequence). CDR3 DNA: TGTGCCAGCAGCCAAGATTGGCAGGGAGGACGGAATGGCTACACCTTC. It is translated as CASSQDWQGGRNGYTF.

This clonotype has more than one count but fewer than ten. The CDR3: CSARVPSSYEQYF. Here the CDR3 DNA reads TGCAGTGCTAGAGTCCCCAGCTCCTACGAGCAGTACTTC. This rearrangement joins TRBV20-1 to TRBJ2-7, with D unclear. V was clipped by 1 base and J by 0 bases, with 7 bases between them. There are 13 residues in the CDR3. Germline V gene sequence: CDR1 DFQATT, CDR2 SNEGSKA (reference sequence).

This clonotype was found many times. The chain uses TRBV5-1 and TRBJ2-3; unclear D gene. V was cut by 0 bases and J by 4 bases, with 18 bases left in between. This CDR3 comprises 17 residues. CDR1 is SGHRS, CDR2 YFSETQ, per germline. The CDR3 protein is CASSLVNVSPYADTQYF. The CDR3 bases are TGCGCCAGCAGCTTGGTTAATGTTAGTCCGTATGCAGATACGCAGTATTTT.

The gene calls are TRBV14 and TRBJ2-6, with 10 bases identical to TRBD1. The V gene end was trimmed by 2 bases and the J gene end by 0 bases; junction bases not matched to a gene: 7. CDR1 is SGHDN and CDR2 is FVKESK in the germline V gene. This CDR3 is built from 19 residues. CDR3 nucleotide sequence: TGTGCCAGCAGCCAACCTAGGGACAGGGGATACTCTGGGGCCAACGTCCTGACTTTC. Translated, it gives CASSQPRDRGYSGANVLTF.

In this sample, this clonotype turned up many times. The CDR3 here is CASSSNTNYEQYF. The CDR3 region has the DNA TGTGCCAGCTCTTCGAACACCAACTACGAGCAGTACTTC. The chain recombines TRBV18 with TRBJ2-7; D not certain. Trimming took off 6 bases at V and 3 bases at J, with 12 bases between the two ends. This CDR3 region has 13 residues. Germline CDR1 is KGHSH and CDR2 is LQKENI.

This clonotype was counted at least ten times. The rearrangement links TRBV7-2 to TRBJ2-5; 8 bases agree with TRBD2. Germline V lookup: CDR1 SGHTA, CDR2 FQGNSA. The CDR3 is made up of 12 amino acids. CDR3 protein: CATAGGAETQYF. DNA for the CDR3: TGTGCGACCGCGGGGGGCGCGGAGACCCAGTACTTC. The whole variable domain, remainder taken from reference TRBV7-2 and TRBJ2-5, is GAGVSQSPSNKVTEKGKDVELRCDPISGHTALYWYRQSLGQGLEFLIYFQGNSAPDKSGLPSDRFSAERTGGSVSTLTIQRTQQEDSAVYLCATAGGAETQYFGPGTRLLVL.

This chain uses TRBV6-1 with TRBJ2-1; D is unclear. V shed 2 bases and J shed 7 bases, with 9 bases lying between them. The germline V gene encodes CDR1 MNHNS and CDR2 SASEGT. This CDR3 contains 13 residues. The CDR3 loop reads CASSERWVNEQFF. The CDR3 DNA reads TGTGCCAGCAGTGAACGGTGGGTTAATGAGCAGTTCTTC.

This clonotype turned up a few times. The V and J genes are TRBV14 and TRBJ1-5, with 9 bases matching TRBD1. The V segment lost 0 bases and the J segment 5 bases; nucleotides outside the gene matches: 8. The germline CDR1 and CDR2 sequences are SGHDN and FVKESK. CDR3 length equals 17 residues. Here the CDR3 reads CASSQEYPGQGYQPQHF. DNA of the CDR3: TGTGCCAGCAGCCAAGAATACCCGGGACAGGGATATCAGCCCCAGCATTTT.

In its sample, this clonotype was seen many times. V gene TRBV5-5 combines with J gene TRBJ2-2, with a tentative D call TRBD1 (6 bases). The V gene's germline CDR1 is SGHKS and CDR2 YYEKEE (reference sequence). Trimming removed 2 bases from V and 6 bases from J, with 11 bases in between. The CDR3 runs 14 residues. The CDR3 DNA is TGTGCCAGCAGCTTAGGGACAACGGCCGGGGAGCTGTTTTTT. Its translation: CASSLGTTAGELFF.

This clonotype was counted many times. The rearrangement joins TRBV28 to TRBJ2-7; 8 nucleotides align to TRBD2. The CDR3 runs 18 residues. The germline gives CDR1 MDHEN, CDR2 SYDVKM. J lost 1 base, V lost 6 bases, and 17 bases had no gene match. CDR3 nucleotides: TGTGCCAGCAGCCTTGTTATAGCGGGAAGGTTGGTATCCTACGAGCAGTACTTC. Its protein product is CASSLVIAGRLVSYEQYF.